This T cell receptor (beta chain) was retrieved from a study of CD8 T cells in ankylosing spondylitis. TCRdb independently ran MiXCR on the 5' RACE reads; one entry per CDR3 protein. The table has about 840,000 distinct CDR3 sequences, roughly 10% seen once; the top ten hold 0.45% to 0.6%. Broader study findings: Blood from ankylosing spondylitis patients appeared to carry a characteristic roughly 8-variant TCR beta motif.

This CDR3 has 15 amino acids. V shed 6 bases and J shed 2 bases, with 17 bases lying between them. Germline V gives CDR1 DFQATT, CDR2 SNEGSKA (reference sequence). Details on this clonotype: What it recognizes is unknown.

The TCR comes from a male donor with ankylosing spondylitis. V is TRBV20-1 and J is TRBJ2-1; weak D call: TRBD1 (6 bases). Sequenced input: blood, either unsorted or a sorted T cell fraction (not recorded which). CDR3 DNA: TGCAGTGCCGACACAGGGCGAGGGACCTACAATGAGCAGTTCTTC. Translated, it gives CSADTGRGTYNEQFF.